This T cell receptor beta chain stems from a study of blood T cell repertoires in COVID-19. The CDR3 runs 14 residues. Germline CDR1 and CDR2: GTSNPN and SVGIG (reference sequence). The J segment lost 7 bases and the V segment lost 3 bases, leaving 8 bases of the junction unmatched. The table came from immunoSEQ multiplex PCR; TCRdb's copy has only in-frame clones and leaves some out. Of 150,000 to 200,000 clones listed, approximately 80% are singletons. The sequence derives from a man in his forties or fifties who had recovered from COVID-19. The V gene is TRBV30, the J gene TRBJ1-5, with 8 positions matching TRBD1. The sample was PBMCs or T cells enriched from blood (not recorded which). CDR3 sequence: CAWSPDRVKQPQHF. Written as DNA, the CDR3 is TGTGCCTGGAGCCCGGACAGGGTGAAACAGCCCCAGCATTTT.